This T cell receptor beta chain was recovered during a study of ipilimumab plus nivolumab after autologous stem cell transplantation. Here immunoSEQ multiplex PCR was the method, and the copy in TCRdb shows in-frame clones only, minus some. The table has about 13,000 clones, about three quarters seen once. This clone appeared a single time. The target antigen is unknown. Points from the study as a whole: Per the authors, repertoire, Treg and microbiota data justify further study.

Ipilimumab, 1 mg/kg, started 14 to 28 days after autologous transplant. The material sequenced was PBMCs, taken in a trial of ipilimumab plus nivolumab as post-transplant consolidation. This TCR came from a male donor with diffuse large B-cell lymphoma.

CDR3 bases: TGTGCCACCAGCCTATTCGAACGGGAGACCCAGTACTTC. Translated, it gives CATSLFERETQYF. The V and J genes are TRBV15 and TRBJ2-5; D remains ambiguous. V lost 5 bases and J lost 5, with 12 bases in between. The V gene's germline CDR1 is LNHNV and CDR2 YYDKDF (reference sequence). This CDR3 contains 13 residues.